This entry is about one T cell receptor (beta chain). What it binds is unknown. This sample is drawn from a study of PD-1 blockade in classical Hodgkin lymphoma. Study-wide results and caveats: Newly diagnosed patients were reported to exhibit reduced baseline TCR diversity relative to healthy donors. The study found that TCR diversity rose significantly by C4D1 in CD4+ but not CD8+ cells. For complete responders, baseline diversity was comparable to that of newly diagnosed patients.

The CDR3 consists of 18 residues. Trimming took 0 bases from V and 4 from J; bases not matched to a gene: 14. Germline assignment: CDR1 PRHDT and CDR2 FYEKMQ (reference sequence). Profiling relied on immunoSEQ multiplex PCR, and the TCRdb table lists in-frame clones only, not all of them. The sample records tens of thousands of clones, around nine tenths being singletons. Time point meaning: cycle 4 day 1 (C4D1), after 6 weeks of nivolumab. Brentuximab vedotin exposure varied among the patients, all of whom had relapsed after autologous stem cell transplantation. The sequencing used peripheral blood mononuclear cells (PBMCs), collected before the fourth cycle of nivolumab. The rearrangement uses TRBV13 and TRBJ2-7; 8 bases agree with TRBD2. This clonotype originated in a human donor with classical Hodgkin lymphoma. This chain's CDR3 is CASSLGWKRGPRGYEQYF. CDR3 in DNA: TGTGCCAGCAGCTTAGGTTGGAAGCGGGGGCCTCGGGGGTACGAGCAGTACTTC. Complete variable domain (other parts from reference TRBV13 and TRBJ2-7): AAGVIQSPRHLIKEKRETATLKCYPIPRHDTVYWYQQGPGQDPQFLISFYEKMQSDKGSIPDRFSAQQFSDYHSELNMSSLELGDSALYFCASSLGWKRGPRGYEQYFGPGTRLTVT.